This T cell receptor (beta chain) was captured by sequencing in a study of blood T cell repertoires in COVID-19 (dated by TCRdb to about 2020). Concerning the study at large: The collaborator samples originated in the United States, Italy and Spain and spanned the acute and convalescent phases of COVID-19. The prospective study material was composed of cDNA or gDNA derived from T cells, B-cell-depleted T cells, or PBMCs. Deeply sampled blood TCRbeta repertoires from subjects exposed to, actively infected with, or recovered from COVID-19 were included in the dataset. A freely available public database, intended as a resource for researchers studying the immune response to SARS-CoV-2, is where the repertoires were released. Samples were obtained from the ongoing ImmuneRACE study (first 160 participants) and from about 1,300 subjects provided by 6 global collaborators. Sample metadata almost always included a de-identified subject ID, COVID-19 status, age in years and sex. Where available, HLA class I and class II types were obtained from metadata supplied by the sample provider rather than from assay-based typing.

TCRbeta CDR3 regions were amplified from genomic DNA by means of the immunoSEQ Assay, a bias-controlled multiplex PCR. On the authors' methods: Nucleated cell counts per sample were estimated from amplification of reference gene primers within the assay. To quantify the absolute abundance of each unique TCRbeta CDR3 rearrangement, sequence reads were collapsed and filtered. For each sample, productive Simpson clonality was calculated as the square root of Simpson's diversity index across productive rearrangements. Here the immuneACCESS table is served through TCRdb, limited to in-frame sequences with V and J called. Missing clones are a known gap in these copies; in checked studies unresolved V genes cover under half, and the rest lacks a known reason. V, J and clone size are taken as reported in that table, and D and trimming were inferred from the DNA itself. The sample table contains roughly 250,000 clones; only one count was recorded for about 85% of them. The ten largest clones add up to about 1% of the sample.

On the study overall, not on this receptor specifically: The quantity of clinical and demographic metadata differed by source and by participant and was supplied without curation.

V is trimmed back by 4 bases and J by 9 bases, and the junction contains 13 bases that no gene match accounts for. The CDR3 runs 16 residues from the cysteine to the phenylalanine. The kept DNA is CDR3 alone, 48 bases in frame from the first base. As encoded in the germline V gene, CDR1 is MNHEY while CDR2 is SVGAGI. The table lists this clone with a count of one. There is no known antigen for this receptor. No base qualities exist here, and no much larger clone lies one base off it. At one collaborating source in Seattle, patients were enrolled during active infection and were followed longitudinally through the course of disease. Each collaborating institution followed its own protocols to collect whole blood in K2EDTA tubes. For TCRbeta analysis, collaborators shipped samples as frozen whole blood, isolated PBMCs, or DNA extracted from either of those sample types.

The clonotype originates from a human donor with COVID-19, enrolled during active disease. The donor label of this sample is uncertain. This sequence uses TRBV6-5 and TRBJ2-1; 9 nucleotides in the junction match TRBD1. Material for sequencing was peripheral blood. In nucleotide form, the sequence is TGTGCCAGCAGTTCCCGAATCCGGGACAGGGCCCTTGAGCAGTTCTTC. It is translated as CASSSRIRDRALEQFF.